This TCR beta chain was found in a study of blood T cell repertoires in COVID-19. Sequencing was performed with immunoSEQ multiplex PCR; in TCRdb, only in-frame clones are kept and a portion is missing. The profile shows 35,000 to 55,000 clones, more than 65% of them singletons. The V gene end was trimmed by 5 bases and the J gene end by 5 bases; junction bases not matched to a gene: 9. CDR3 size: 16 residues. CDR1 SGHTA and CDR2 FQGNSA come from the germline V gene. J is TRBJ2-7 and V is TRBV7-2; 13 bases align to TRBD2. The sequencing sample was made of peripheral blood. This sequence originates from a woman between 65 and 79 years old with acute or convalescent COVID-19. CDR3 sequence: CASSQTGTSGIDEQYF. The CDR3 DNA reads TGTGCCAGCAGCCAAACAGGGACTAGCGGGATTGACGAGCAGTACTTC.